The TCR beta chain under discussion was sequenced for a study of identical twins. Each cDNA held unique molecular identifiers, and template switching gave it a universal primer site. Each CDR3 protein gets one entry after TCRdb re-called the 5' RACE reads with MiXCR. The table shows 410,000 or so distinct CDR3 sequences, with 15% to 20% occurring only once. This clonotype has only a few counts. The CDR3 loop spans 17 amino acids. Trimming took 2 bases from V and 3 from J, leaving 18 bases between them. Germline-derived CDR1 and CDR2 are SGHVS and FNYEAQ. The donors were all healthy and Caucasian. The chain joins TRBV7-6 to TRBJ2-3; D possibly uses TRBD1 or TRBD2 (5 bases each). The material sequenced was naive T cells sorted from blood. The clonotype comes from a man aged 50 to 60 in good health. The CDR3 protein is CASSLNPGPGRTDTQYF. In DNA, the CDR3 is TGTGCCAGCAGCTTAAACCCGGGGCCAGGGCGTACAGATACGCAGTATTTT.